Below, 12 T cell receptor beta chains from the same sample are listed, as sequenced in a study of shared clonotypes between healthy human individuals. Libraries were prepared by immunoSEQ multiplex PCR; TCRdb keeps only in-frame clonotypes and omits some of them. The table has about 2.3 million clones, 93% seen once; the top ten hold 0.39%. The sequencing input was naive CD4+ T cells from PBMCs. Subset given: CD45RA+ positively selected. Receptor source: a man between 18 and 35 years old in good health. Some clones in this sample may be carry-over from other donors' samples.

The chain combines TRBV30 with TRBJ2-5; TRBD2 matches 7 bases. Trimming at V came to 5 bases and at J to 1 base, leaving 1 base not matched to a gene. This CDR3 is built from 12 residues. Germline loops: CDR1 GTSNPN, CDR2 SVGIG (reference sequence). CDR3 residues: CAWGTIQETQYF. The CDR3 DNA reads TGTGCCTGGGGGACTATCCAAGAGACCCAGTACTTC.

This clone is a singleton in its sample. Other DNA sequences in the sample encode the same CDR3. The genes are TRBV6-5 and TRBJ2-3; D is ambiguous. With 2 bases removed from V and 0 bases from J, the gap between germline ends came to 6 bases. Germline V gene lookup returns CDR1 MNHEY and CDR2 SVGAGI. This CDR3 region has 14 residues. CDR3 protein: CASSYRTSTDTQYF. CDR3 in DNA: TGTGCCAGCAGTTACCGGACCAGCACAGATACGCAGTATTTT.

The V gene is TRBV19, the J gene TRBJ2-1; 10 bases are shared with TRBD1. The V and J ends lost 5 bases and 4 bases, in that order; junction bases with no gene match: 11. This CDR3 spans 17 amino acids. Germline CDR1 and CDR2: LNHDA and SQIVND (reference sequence). In DNA form, the CDR3 reads TGTGCCAGTAGTGCCGCCGGGACAGGGGTCCTTTACAATGAGCAGTTCTTC. Translated, it gives CASSAAGTGVLYNEQFF.

J is TRBJ2-5 and V is TRBV28; perhaps TRBD1 as D (5 bases). The CDR3 loop spans 14 amino acids. CDR1 and CDR2 (germline): MDHEN, SYDVKM. The V end was cut by 5 bases, the J end by 8 bases, with 18 bases between. This CDR3 is CASSPTQGFRTQYF. The CDR3 nucleotides are TGTGCCAGCAGTCCGACTCAGGGTTTTCGAACCCAGTACTTC.

The genes are TRBV29-1 and TRBJ2-3, with a tentative D call TRBD1 (6 bases). This CDR3 has 13 amino acids. Germline V gene data show CDR1 as SQVTM and CDR2 as ANQGSEA. This chain's CDR3 is CSSRDTGTDTQYF. The CDR3, as DNA: TGCTCCAGCCGGGACACCGGCACAGATACGCAGTATTTT.

This clone has just one count. The chain joins TRBV29-1 to TRBJ2-5; 13 nucleotides match TRBD2. Per the germline V gene, CDR1 is SQVTM and CDR2 is ANQGSEA. V was pared by 4 bases and J by 5 bases, with 13 bases of the junction left unmatched. The CDR3 contains 17 residues. The CDR3 protein is CSVAYIGLAGVGETQYF. Here the CDR3 DNA reads TGCAGCGTTGCCTATATAGGACTAGCGGGAGTCGGCGAGACCCAGTACTTC.

This rearrangement joins TRBV19 to TRBJ1-5; D gene uncertain. The ends were cut back, 7 bases at V and 1 base at J, with 11 bases in the middle. The CDR3 length is 14 residues. CDR1 is LNHDA, CDR2 SQIVND, per germline (reference sequence). Here the CDR3 reads CASTSFSSNQPQHF. The CDR3 DNA is TGTGCCAGTACAAGCTTCAGCAGCAATCAGCCCCAGCATTTT.

This sequence joins TRBV7-9 and TRBJ2-5, with D possibly being TRBD2 (6 bases). The CDR3 consists of 16 residues. Trimming took off 1 base at V and 2 bases at J, with 14 bases between the two ends. Germline CDR1 reads SEHNR; CDR2 reads FQNEAQ (reference sequence). The CDR3 DNA sequence: TGTGCCAGCAGCTTAGGGGATTTCGGGGGTCAAGAGACCCAGTACTTC. Translating gives CASSLGDFGGQETQYF.

This clone occurred once. This chain links TRBV27 with TRBJ2-4; tentative D call: TRBD2 (6 bases). This CDR3 has 19 residues. V lost 5 bases and J lost 0, with 23 bases in between. CDR1 and CDR2 from the germline V gene are MNHEY and SMNVEV (reference sequence). The CDR3 DNA is TGTGCCAGCAGTCCCGCGGGACGGGTAGGGACCGTAGCCAAAAACATTCAGTACTTC. Its translation is CASSPAGRVGTVAKNIQYF.

The gene calls are TRBV11-3 and TRBJ2-7, with a possible D match to TRBD1 (5 bases). In germline, CDR1 is SGHNT, CDR2 YENEEA. Trimming cost V 1 base and J 0 bases, with 10 bases left between them. The CDR3 contains 15 residues. CDR3 nucleotide sequence: TGTGCCAGCAGCTTAGTACAACAGGACTCCTACGAGCAGTACTTC. Residues: CASSLVQQDSYEQYF.

The V call is TRBV4-2, the J call TRBJ1-2, with D possibly TRBD1 on 5 matching bases. V was shortened by 1 base and J by 1 base, with 13 bases between the two germline ends. This CDR3 has 16 amino acids. Germline-derived CDR1 and CDR2 are LGHNA and YNFKEQ. The CDR3 DNA reads TGTGCCAGCAGCCAAGGCAATGCAGGGAGTAACTATGGCTACACCTTC. It is translated as CASSQGNAGSNYGYTF.

The chain joins TRBV4-1 to TRBJ2-5; D possibly corresponds to TRBD1 (5 bases). In germline, CDR1 is MGHRA, CDR2 YSYEKL. The V and J ends lost 2 bases and 7 bases respectively, with 5 bases between them. This CDR3 has 11 amino acids. The CDR3 DNA follows: TGCGCCAGCAGCCAACAGGGGACCCAGTACTTC. Translated, it gives CASSQQGTQYF.